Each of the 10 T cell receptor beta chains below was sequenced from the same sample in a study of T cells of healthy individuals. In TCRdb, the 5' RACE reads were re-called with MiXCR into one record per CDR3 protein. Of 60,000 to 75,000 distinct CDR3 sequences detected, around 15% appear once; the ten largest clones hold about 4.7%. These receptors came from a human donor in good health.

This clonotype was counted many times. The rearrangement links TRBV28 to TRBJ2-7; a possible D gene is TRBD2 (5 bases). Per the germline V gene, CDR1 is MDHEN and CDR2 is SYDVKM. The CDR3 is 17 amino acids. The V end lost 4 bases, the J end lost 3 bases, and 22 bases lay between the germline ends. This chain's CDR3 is CASSYRAGRSPNYEQYF. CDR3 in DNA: TGTGCCAGCAGTTACCGGGCGGGTCGTAGTCCTAACTACGAGCAGTACTTC. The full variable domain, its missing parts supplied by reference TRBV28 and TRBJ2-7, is DVKVTQSSRYLVKRTGEKVFLECVQDMDHENMFWYRQDPGLGLRLIYFSYDVKMKEKGDIPEGYSVSREKKERFSLILESASTNQTSMYLCASSYRAGRSPNYEQYFGPGTRLTVT.

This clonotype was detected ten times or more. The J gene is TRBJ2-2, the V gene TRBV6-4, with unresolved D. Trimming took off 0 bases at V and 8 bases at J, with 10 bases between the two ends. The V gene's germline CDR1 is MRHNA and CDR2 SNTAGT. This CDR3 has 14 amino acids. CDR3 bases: TGTGCCAGCAGTGACTCGTGGCCGAGGGGGGAGCTGTTTTTT. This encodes CASSDSWPRGELFF.

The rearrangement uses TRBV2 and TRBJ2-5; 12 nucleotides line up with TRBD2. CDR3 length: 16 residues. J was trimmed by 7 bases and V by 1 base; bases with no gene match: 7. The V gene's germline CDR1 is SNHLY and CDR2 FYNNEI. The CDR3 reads CASSEEASGGARTQYF. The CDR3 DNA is TGTGCCAGCAGTGAAGAGGCTAGCGGGGGGGCGAGGACCCAGTACTTC.

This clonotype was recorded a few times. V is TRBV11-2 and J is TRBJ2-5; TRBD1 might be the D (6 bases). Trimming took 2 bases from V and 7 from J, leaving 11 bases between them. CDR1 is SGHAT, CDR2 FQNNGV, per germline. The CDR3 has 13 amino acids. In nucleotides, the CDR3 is TGTGCCAGCAGCTTACAGGGGCTGGCGACCCAGTACTTC. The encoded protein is CASSLQGLATQYF.

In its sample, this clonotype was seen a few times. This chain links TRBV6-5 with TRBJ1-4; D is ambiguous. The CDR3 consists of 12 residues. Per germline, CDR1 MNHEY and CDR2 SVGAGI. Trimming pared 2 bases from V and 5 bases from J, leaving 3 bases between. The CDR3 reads CASSYPNEKLFF. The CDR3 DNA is TGTGCCAGCAGTTACCCAAATGAAAAACTGTTTTTT.

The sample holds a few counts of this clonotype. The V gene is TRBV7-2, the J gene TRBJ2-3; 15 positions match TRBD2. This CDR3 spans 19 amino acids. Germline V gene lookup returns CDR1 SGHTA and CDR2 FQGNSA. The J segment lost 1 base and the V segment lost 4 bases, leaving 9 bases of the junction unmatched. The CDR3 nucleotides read TGTGCCAGCAGCTCTCGGACTAGCGGGAGGGCCGTGGGCACAGATACGCAGTATTTT. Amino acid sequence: CASSSRTSGRAVGTDTQYF. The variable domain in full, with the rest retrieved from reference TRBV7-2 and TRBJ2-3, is GAGVSQSPSNKVTEKGKDVELRCDPISGHTALYWYRQSLGQGLEFLIYFQGNSAPDKSGLPSDRFSAERTGGSVSTLTIQRTQQEDSAVYLCASSSRTSGRAVGTDTQYFGPGTRLTVL.

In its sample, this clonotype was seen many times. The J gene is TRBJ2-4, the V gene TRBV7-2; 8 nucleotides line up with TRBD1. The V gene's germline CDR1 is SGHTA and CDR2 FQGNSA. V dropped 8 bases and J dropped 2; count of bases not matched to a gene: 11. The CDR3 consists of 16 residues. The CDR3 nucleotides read TGTGCCAGCCACGCGACAGGGGACGGGACCAAAAACATTCAGTACTTC. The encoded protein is CASHATGDGTKNIQYF.

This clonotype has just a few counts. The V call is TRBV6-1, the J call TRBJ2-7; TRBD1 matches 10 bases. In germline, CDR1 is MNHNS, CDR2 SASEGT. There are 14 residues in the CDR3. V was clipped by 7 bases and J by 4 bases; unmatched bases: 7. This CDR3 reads CASTWGQGLYEQYF. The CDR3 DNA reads TGTGCCAGCACCTGGGGACAGGGGTTATACGAGCAGTACTTC.

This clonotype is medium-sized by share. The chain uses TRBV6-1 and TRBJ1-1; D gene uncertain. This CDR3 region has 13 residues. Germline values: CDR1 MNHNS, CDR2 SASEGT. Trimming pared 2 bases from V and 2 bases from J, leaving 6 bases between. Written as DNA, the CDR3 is TGTGCCAGCAGTGAATCGGACAACACTGAAGCTTTCTTT. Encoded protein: CASSESDNTEAFF.

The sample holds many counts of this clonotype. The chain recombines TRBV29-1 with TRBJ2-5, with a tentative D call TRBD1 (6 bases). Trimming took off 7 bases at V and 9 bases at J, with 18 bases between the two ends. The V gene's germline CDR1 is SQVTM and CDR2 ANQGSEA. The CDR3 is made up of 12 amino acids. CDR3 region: CSAHTGHSAQYF. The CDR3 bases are TGCAGCGCCCACACGGGACACTCGGCCCAGTACTTC.